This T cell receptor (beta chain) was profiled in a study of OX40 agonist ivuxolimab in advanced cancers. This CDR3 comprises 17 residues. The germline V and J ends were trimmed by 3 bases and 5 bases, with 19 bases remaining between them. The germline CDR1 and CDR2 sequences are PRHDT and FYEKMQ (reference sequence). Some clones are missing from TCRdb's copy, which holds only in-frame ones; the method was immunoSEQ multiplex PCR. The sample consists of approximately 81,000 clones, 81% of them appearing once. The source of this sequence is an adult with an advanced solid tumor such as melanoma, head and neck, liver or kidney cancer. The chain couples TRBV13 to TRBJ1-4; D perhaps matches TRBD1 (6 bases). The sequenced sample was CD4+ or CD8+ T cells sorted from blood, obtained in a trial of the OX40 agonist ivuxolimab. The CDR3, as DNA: TGTGCCAGCAGCTTTCAGCCAGGAACAGGGCGGAATGAAAAACTGTTTTTT. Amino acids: CASSFQPGTGRNEKLFF.